The present TCR beta chain was sequenced within a study of blood T cell repertoires in COVID-19. CDR3 length equals 10 residues. Trimming took off 5 bases at V and 6 bases at J, with 7 bases between the two ends. Germline CDR1 reads SQVTM; CDR2 reads ANQGSEA. Some clones are missing from TCRdb's copy, which holds only in-frame ones; the method was immunoSEQ multiplex PCR. The data contain hundreds of thousands of clones, 85% to 90% of them singletons. The sequenced sample was peripheral blood. The source is a woman under 30 with acute or convalescent COVID-19. The J gene is TRBJ1-1, the V gene TRBV29-1; D is undetermined. The chain's CDR3 is CSVYQAEAFF. The CDR3 DNA follows: TGCAGCGTTTATCAGGCTGAAGCTTTCTTT.